This T cell receptor beta chain was found in a study of OX40 agonist ivuxolimab in advanced cancers. The V end lost 1 base, the J end lost 1 base, and 16 bases lay between the germline ends. The germline gives CDR1 GTSNPN, CDR2 SVGIG (reference sequence). The CDR3 runs 16 residues. The protocol was immunoSEQ multiplex PCR, while the TCRdb copy is restricted to in-frame clones and leaves out a portion. The table has under 40,000 clones, roughly 87% seen once. J is TRBJ1-1 and V is TRBV30; unclear D gene. This sequence was found in an adult with an advanced solid tumor such as melanoma, head and neck, liver or kidney cancer. This material consisted of CD4+ or CD8+ T cells sorted from blood, taken in a trial of the OX40 agonist ivuxolimab. In DNA form, the CDR3 reads TGTGCCTGGAGTGCGGTGATTACGCGGCCGAACACTGAAGCTTTCTTT. Translated: CAWSAVITRPNTEAFF.